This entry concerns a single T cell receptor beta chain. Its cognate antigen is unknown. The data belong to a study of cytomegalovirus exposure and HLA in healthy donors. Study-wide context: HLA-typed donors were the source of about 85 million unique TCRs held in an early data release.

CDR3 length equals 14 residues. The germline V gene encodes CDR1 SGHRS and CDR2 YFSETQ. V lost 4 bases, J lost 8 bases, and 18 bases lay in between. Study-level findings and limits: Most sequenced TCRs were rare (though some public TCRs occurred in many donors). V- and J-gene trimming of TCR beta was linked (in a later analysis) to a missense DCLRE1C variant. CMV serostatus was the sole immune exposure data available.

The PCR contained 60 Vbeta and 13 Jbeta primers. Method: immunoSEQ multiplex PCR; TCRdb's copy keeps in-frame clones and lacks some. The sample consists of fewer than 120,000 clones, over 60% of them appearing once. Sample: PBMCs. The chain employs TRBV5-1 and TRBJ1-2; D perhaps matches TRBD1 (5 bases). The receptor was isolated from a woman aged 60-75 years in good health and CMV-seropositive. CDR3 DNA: TGCGCCAGCAGCCTTTGGACCGGGGGTGGGGGCTACACCTTC. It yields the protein CASSLWTGGGGYTF.